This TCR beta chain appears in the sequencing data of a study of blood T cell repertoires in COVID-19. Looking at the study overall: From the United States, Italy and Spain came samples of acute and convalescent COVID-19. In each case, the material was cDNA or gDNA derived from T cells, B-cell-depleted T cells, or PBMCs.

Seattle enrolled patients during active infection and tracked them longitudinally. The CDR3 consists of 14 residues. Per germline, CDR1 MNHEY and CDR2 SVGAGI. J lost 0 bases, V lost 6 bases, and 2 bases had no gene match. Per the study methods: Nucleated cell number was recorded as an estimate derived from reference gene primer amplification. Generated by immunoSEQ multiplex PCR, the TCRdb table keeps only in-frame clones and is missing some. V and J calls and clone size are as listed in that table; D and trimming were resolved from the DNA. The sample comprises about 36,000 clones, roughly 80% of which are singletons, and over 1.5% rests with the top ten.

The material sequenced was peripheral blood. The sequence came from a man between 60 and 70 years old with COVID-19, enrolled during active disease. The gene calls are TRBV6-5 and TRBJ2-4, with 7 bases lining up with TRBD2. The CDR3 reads CASRGGTAKNIQYF. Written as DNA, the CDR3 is TGTGCCAGCAGGGGGGGGACAGCCAAAAACATTCAGTACTTC.